In its sample, the clone carrying this TCR beta chain was seen once. Its antigen remains unknown. This entry belongs to a study of PD-1 blockade in classical Hodgkin lymphoma. Study-level points and caveats: Exclusion was applied to patients who started nivolumab under 1 year after ASCT.

Assay: immunoSEQ multiplex PCR; the TCRdb copy retains only in-frame clones and omits some. The sample shows under 20,000 clones, about four fifths of them seen only once. Every patient experienced relapse after autologous stem cell transplantation, and brentuximab vedotin exposure varied. Each best response was a complete response, a partial response or progressive disease. This receptor was taken from a human donor with classical Hodgkin lymphoma. This sample comprised peripheral blood mononuclear cells (PBMCs), obtained before the second cycle of nivolumab.

The CDR3 nucleotides are TGTGCCAGTAGACAGAGCGACGGGAGCAATCAGCCCCAGCATTTT. Its translation is CASRQSDGSNQPQHF. The J gene is TRBJ1-5, the V gene TRBV19; D gene unclear. Germline CDR1 LNHDA, CDR2 SQIVND (reference sequence). The V end lost 6 bases, the J end lost 1 base, and 13 bases lay between the germline ends. The CDR3 has 15 residues.